The 16 T cell receptor beta chains below were found in one sample sequenced in a study of CD8 T cells in Susac syndrome. With random hexamers, reverse transcription was performed on roughly 0.5 to 1 ug of RNA. TCRdb called the immunoSEQ multiplex PCR reads again in MiXCR, with one record for every CDR3 protein. Of about 400,000 distinct CDR3 sequences in the sample, more than 80% were seen once. Specimen: CD8+ T cells from PBMCs. Every receptor here comes from a human donor with multiple sclerosis.

This chain links TRBV7-6 with TRBJ2-7; TRBD2 matches 11 bases. This CDR3 region has 16 residues. CDR1 is SGHVS and CDR2 is FNYEAQ in the germline V gene. J lost 2 bases, V lost 4 bases, and 7 bases had no gene match. The CDR3 DNA sequence: TGTGCCAGCAGCTCCGCTACTAGCGGGGGAACCTACGAGCAGTACTTC. Translation gives CASSSATSGGTYEQYF.

This clonotype was found once. The CDR3 reads CASSLWGGLAKNTEAFF. Written as DNA, the CDR3 is TGTGCCAGCAGTTTATGGGGAGGACTAGCGAAGAACACTGAAGCTTTCTTT. The V call is TRBV27, the J call TRBJ1-1; no clear D. Germline-derived CDR1 and CDR2 are MNHEY and SMNVEV (reference sequence). V gave up 1 base and J gave up 1 base, with 16 bases separating them. The length of the CDR3 is 17 residues.

The V and J genes are TRBV27 and TRBJ2-7; a weak D match, TRBD2 (7 bases). The CDR3 is made up of 15 amino acids. Per the germline V gene, CDR1 is MNHEY and CDR2 is SMNVEV (reference sequence). V was trimmed by 2 bases and J by 6 bases, leaving 17 bases between them. The CDR3 DNA reads TGTGCCAGCAGTTTAACGGGGGGCCTAGATGGCGAGCAGTACTTC. This codes for CASSLTGGLDGEQYF.

In this sample, this clonotype turned up once. The gene calls are TRBV5-6 and TRBJ2-6; D tentatively reads TRBD1 or TRBD2 (6 bases each). Germline CDR1 is SGHDT and CDR2 is YYEEEE. The CDR3 contains 19 residues. Trimming took off 3 bases at V and 0 bases at J, with 19 bases between the two ends. DNA of the CDR3: TGTGCCAGCAGCTCGGCTACGATCGGGGGCAACTCTGGGGCCAACGTCCTGACTTTC. Its protein is CASSSATIGGNSGANVLTF.

The rearrangement links TRBV4-1 to TRBJ2-1; 7 nucleotides agree with TRBD2. Trimming removed 0 bases from V and 8 bases from J; junction bases left unmatched: 7. Germline CDR1 and CDR2: MGHRA and YSYEKL. This CDR3 is 15 amino acids long. CDR3: CASSQEGREPDEQFF. CDR3 nucleotide sequence: TGCGCCAGCAGCCAAGAAGGGAGGGAACCCGATGAGCAGTTCTTC.

J is TRBJ1-1 and V is TRBV28; D perhaps matches TRBD1 (6 bases). V gave up 7 bases and J gave up 5 bases, with 14 bases separating them. This CDR3 has 13 amino acids. Looked up from germline, CDR1 is MDHEN and CDR2 is SYDVKM. CDR3 coding DNA: TGTGCCAGCATCGCCAGGGGAGGGACTGAAGCTTTCTTT. Protein sequence: CASIARGGTEAFF.

The V and J genes are TRBV7-9 and TRBJ1-1, with D possibly being TRBD1 (5 bases). V shed 4 bases and J shed 5 bases, with 17 bases lying between them. There are 15 residues in the CDR3. Germline CDR1 and CDR2: SEHNR and FQNEAQ (reference sequence). The CDR3 nucleotides are TGTGCCAGCAGCTCCACCGGGACGGCCGGAACTGAAGCTTTCTTT. Translation: CASSSTGTAGTEAFF.

This clonotype was seen a single time. The rearrangement uses TRBV3-1 and TRBJ1-5, with 7 bases fitting TRBD1. In germline, CDR1 is LGHDT, CDR2 YNNKEL (reference sequence). V was clipped by 0 bases and J by 10 bases; unmatched bases: 3. This CDR3 is 13 amino acids long. CDR3: CASSQDLGGPQHF. Written as DNA, the CDR3 is TGTGCCAGCAGCCAAGATCTAGGGGGCCCCCAGCATTTT.

V usage is TRBV6-1 and J usage is TRBJ2-6; D is perhaps TRBD2 (6 bases). Trimming took 5 bases from V and 0 from J, leaving 17 bases between them. CDR1 and CDR2 from the germline V gene are MNHNS and SASEGT. CDR3 length equals 18 residues. The CDR3 coding sequence is TGTGCCAGCAGTCCCGCAGGGACTTTTTACTCTGGGGCCAACGTCCTGACTTTC. It specifies CASSPAGTFYSGANVLTF.

The V gene is TRBV27, the J gene TRBJ1-6; no reliable D call. CDR1 MNHEY and CDR2 SMNVEV come from the germline V gene (reference sequence). V was pared by 5 bases and J by 2 bases, with 13 bases between. The CDR3 is made up of 16 amino acids. The CDR3 DNA reads TGTGCCAGCAGTCTCCAACCTTTCACCTATAATTCACCCCTCCACTTT. Translated: CASSLQPFTYNSPLHF.

A remark on this clonotype: One end of the junction fails to match germline, which may point to a read error. V and J are TRBV12-3 or TRBV12-4 and TRBJ2-1; D perhaps matches TRBD1 (6 bases). The length of the CDR3 is 11 residues. CDR3 DNA: TGTGCCAGCAGGAGGGGGAATGAGCAGCTCTTC. Residues: CASRRGNEQLF.

The genes are TRBV20-1 and TRBJ2-1; perhaps TRBD2 as D (6 bases). CDR1 DFQATT and CDR2 SNEGSKA come from the germline V gene (reference sequence). Trimming removed 0 bases at V and 10 bases at J, with 16 bases between. This CDR3 contains 14 residues. As DNA, the CDR3 is TGCAGTGCTAGAGATTACTTTGTACGGGGGGAGCAGTTCTTC. Translation: CSARDYFVRGEQFF.

The rearrangement links TRBV19 to TRBJ2-2; 12 nucleotides match TRBD2. CDR1 is LNHDA, CDR2 SQIVND, per germline (reference sequence). The length of the CDR3 is 17 residues. The J segment lost 1 base and the V segment lost 6 bases, leaving 6 bases of the junction unmatched. CDR3 amino acids: CASRKTSGGQNTGELFF. CDR3 sequence (DNA): TGTGCCAGTAGAAAGACTAGCGGGGGCCAGAACACCGGGGAGCTGTTTTTT. Full variable domain (missing parts from reference TRBV19 and TRBJ2-2): DGGITQSPKYLFRKEGQNVTLSCEQNLNHDAMYWYRQDPGQGLRLIYYSQIVNDFQKGDIAEGYSVSREKKESFPLTVTSAQKNPTAFYLCASRKTSGGQNTGELFFGEGSRLTVL.

J is TRBJ1-2 and V is TRBV29-1; 9 bases match TRBD1. The ends lost 0 bases at V and 5 bases at J; junction bases unmatched: 13. The CDR3 has 17 amino acids. Germline V lookup: CDR1 SQVTM, CDR2 ANQGSEA. CDR3 bases: TGCAGCGTTGAAGAACTTGACAGGGGGGTCCCCTCTTATGGCTACACCTTC. Translating it yields CSVEELDRGVPSYGYTF.

Only a few counts were recorded for this clonotype. The J gene is TRBJ2-3, the V gene TRBV6-5; D gene uncertain. The CDR3 covers 13 residues. The V gene lost 4 bases and the J gene lost 2 bases, with 7 bases spanning the gap. Germline V gene lookup returns CDR1 MNHEY and CDR2 SVGAGI. CDR3 residues: CASSFKFTDTQYF. CDR3 nucleotides: TGTGCCAGCAGTTTCAAGTTCACAGATACGCAGTATTTT.

The rearrangement uses TRBV20-1 and TRBJ2-7; no reliable D call. Germline V gene lookup returns CDR1 DFQATT and CDR2 SNEGSKA (reference sequence). This CDR3 region has 17 residues. V was clipped by 0 bases and J by 0 bases, with 18 bases between them. CDR3 nucleotides: TGCAGTGCTAGAGATCGTTTTACAGCGCTGAGCTCCTACGAGCAGTACTTC. It encodes CSARDRFTALSSYEQYF.